This T cell receptor beta chain was recovered during a study of shared clonotypes between healthy human individuals. About the research overall: Three plates each covered CD4 naive and memory; CD8 naive two, CD8 memory one.

The germline V gene encodes CDR1 MNHEY and CDR2 SMNVEV (reference sequence). V gave up 3 bases and J gave up 5 bases; unmatched junction bases: 7. The CDR3 is 15 residues long. The method was immunoSEQ multiplex PCR; TCRdb's version includes in-frame clones alone and lacks a portion of them. The sample yields hundreds of thousands of clones, approximately 97% seen once. The chain combines TRBV27 with TRBJ2-1; 7 bases match TRBD1. This sequence was found in a woman aged 25 to 45 in good health. Sequencing used naive CD4+ T cells sorted from blood. Described subset: CD45RA+ positively selected. In DNA, the CDR3 is TGTGCCAGCAGTTTTACCACAGGGGTGGACAATGAGCAGTTCTTC. Translation: CASSFTTGVDNEQFF.